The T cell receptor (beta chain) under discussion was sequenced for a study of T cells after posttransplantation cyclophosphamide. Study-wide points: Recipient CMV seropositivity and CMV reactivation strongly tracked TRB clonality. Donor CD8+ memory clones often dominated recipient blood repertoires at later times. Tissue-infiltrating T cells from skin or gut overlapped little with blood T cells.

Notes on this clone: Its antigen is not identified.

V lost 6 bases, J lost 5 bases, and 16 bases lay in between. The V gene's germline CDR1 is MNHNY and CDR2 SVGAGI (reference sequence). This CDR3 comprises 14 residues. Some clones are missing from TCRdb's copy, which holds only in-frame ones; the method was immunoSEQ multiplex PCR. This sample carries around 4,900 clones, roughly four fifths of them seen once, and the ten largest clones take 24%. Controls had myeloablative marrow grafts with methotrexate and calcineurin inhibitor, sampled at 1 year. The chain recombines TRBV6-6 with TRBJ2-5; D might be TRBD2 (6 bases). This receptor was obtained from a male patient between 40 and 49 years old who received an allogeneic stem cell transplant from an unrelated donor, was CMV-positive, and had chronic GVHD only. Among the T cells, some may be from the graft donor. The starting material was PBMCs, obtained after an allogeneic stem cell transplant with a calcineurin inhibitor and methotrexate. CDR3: CASSPRAGRETQYF. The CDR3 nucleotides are TGTGCCAGCAGCCCTAGGGCAGGGAGGGAGACCCAGTACTTC.